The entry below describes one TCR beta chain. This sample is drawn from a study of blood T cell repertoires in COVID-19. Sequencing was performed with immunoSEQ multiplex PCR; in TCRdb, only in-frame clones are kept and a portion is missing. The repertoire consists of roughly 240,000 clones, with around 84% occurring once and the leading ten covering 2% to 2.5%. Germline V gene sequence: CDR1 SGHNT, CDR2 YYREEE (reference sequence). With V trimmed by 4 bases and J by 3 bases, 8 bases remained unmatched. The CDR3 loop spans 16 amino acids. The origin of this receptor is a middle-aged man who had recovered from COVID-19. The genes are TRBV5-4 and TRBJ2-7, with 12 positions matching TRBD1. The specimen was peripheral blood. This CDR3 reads CASSHPGQGADYEQYF. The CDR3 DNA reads TGTGCCAGCAGCCACCCGGGACAGGGGGCAGACTACGAGCAGTACTTC.